This T cell receptor beta chain was obtained from a study of response to subunit inactivated influenza vaccine. Study-level findings and limits: The authors proposed limited new T cell recruitment per seasonal influenza vaccination.

A note on this clonotype: The target antigen is unknown.

This CDR3 spans 15 amino acids. Germline assignment: CDR1 MNHNS and CDR2 SASEGT. Germline trimming cut 8 bases from V and 8 bases from J; bases unmatched to any gene: 14. TCRdb re-analysed the RT-PCR reads in MiXCR, keeping a single row per CDR3 protein. Of around 530,000 distinct CDR3 sequences in the sample, about an eighth are singletons; the top ten hold about 9.4%. The TCR sequence derives from a man between 50 and 59 years old who received an inactivated influenza vaccine. The sample consisted of PBMCs from blood, taken on the day of vaccination. The chain uses TRBV6-1 and TRBJ2-3, with TRBD2 identical over 9 bases. The CDR3 loop is CASPMGLAGPVTQYF. DNA for the CDR3: TGTGCCAGCCCGATGGGGCTAGCGGGGCCCGTTACGCAGTATTTT.